This note documents a single TCR beta chain sequence. Its cognate antigen is unknown. This CDR3 has 15 residues. CDR1 is SGHKS and CDR2 is YYEKEE in the germline V gene (reference sequence). V dropped 0 bases and J dropped 2 bases, with 11 bases sitting between them. Preparation of TCR beta libraries was done by quantitative 5'-RACE with molecular barcodes. TCRdb redid the calling of the 5' RACE reads with MiXCR, one entry per CDR3 protein. The sample comprises over 450,000 distinct CDR3 sequences, about 13% of which are singletons, and under 7.5% rests with the top ten. The data stem from a study of CD8 T cells in ankylosing spondylitis. Findings and caveats of the study: Among TCR beta sequences, a motif of several highly homologous variants appeared characteristic of ankylosing spondylitis blood. Researchers reportedly found disease-linked clones significantly enriched in matched ankylosing spondylitis synovial fluid. Some motif variants had been reported before (in reactive arthritis synovial fluid and blood). Disease-associated clonotypes exhibited CD8+ identity and were relatively infrequent in peripheral blood.

This sequence was found in a male donor with ankylosing spondylitis. Sequencing was done on a sample of blood, either unsorted or a sorted T cell fraction (not recorded which). This chain uses TRBV5-5 with TRBJ1-2, with unresolved D. CDR3: CASSLEPSINYGYTF. CDR3 DNA: TGTGCCAGCAGCTTGGAACCCAGCATAAACTATGGCTACACCTTC.